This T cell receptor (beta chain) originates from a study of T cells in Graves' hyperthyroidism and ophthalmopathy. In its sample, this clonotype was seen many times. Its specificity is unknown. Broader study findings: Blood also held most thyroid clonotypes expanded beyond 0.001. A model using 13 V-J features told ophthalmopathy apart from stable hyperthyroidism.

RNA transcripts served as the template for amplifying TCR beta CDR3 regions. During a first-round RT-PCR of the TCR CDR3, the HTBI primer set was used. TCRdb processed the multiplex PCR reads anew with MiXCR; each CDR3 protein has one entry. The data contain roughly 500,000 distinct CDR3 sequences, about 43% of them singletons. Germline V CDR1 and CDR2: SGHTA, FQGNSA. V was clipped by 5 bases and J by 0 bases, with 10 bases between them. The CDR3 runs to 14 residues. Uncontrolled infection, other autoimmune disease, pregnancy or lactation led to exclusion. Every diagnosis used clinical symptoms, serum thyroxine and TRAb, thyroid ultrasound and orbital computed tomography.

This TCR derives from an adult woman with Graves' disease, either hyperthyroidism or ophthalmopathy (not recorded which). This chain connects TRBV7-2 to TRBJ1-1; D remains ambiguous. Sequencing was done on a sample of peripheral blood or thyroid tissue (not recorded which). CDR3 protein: CASSKGRMNTEAFF. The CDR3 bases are TGTGCCAGCAGCAAAGGGAGGATGAACACTGAAGCTTTCTTT.